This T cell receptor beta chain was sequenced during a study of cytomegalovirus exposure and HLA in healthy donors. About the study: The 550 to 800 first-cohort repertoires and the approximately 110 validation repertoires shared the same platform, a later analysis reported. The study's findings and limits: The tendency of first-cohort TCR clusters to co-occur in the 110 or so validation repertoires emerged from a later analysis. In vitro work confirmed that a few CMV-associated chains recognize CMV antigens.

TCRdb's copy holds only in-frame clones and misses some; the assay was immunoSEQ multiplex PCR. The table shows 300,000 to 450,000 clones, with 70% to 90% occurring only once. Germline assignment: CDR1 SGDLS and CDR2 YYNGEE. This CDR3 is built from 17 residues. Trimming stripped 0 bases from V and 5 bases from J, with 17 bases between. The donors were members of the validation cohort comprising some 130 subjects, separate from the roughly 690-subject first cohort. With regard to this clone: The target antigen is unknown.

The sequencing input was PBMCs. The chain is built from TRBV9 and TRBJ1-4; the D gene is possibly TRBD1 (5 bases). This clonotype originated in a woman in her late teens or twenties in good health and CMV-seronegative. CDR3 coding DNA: TGTGCCAGCAGCGTAGGTGCGGGGGTGGTAGGGAATGAAAAACTGTTTTTT. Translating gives CASSVGAGVVGNEKLFF.